Listed below are T cell receptor beta chains from one sample, sequenced in a study of regulatory T cells in long-lasting Graves disease. TCRdb reprocessed the multiplex PCR reads with MiXCR, giving one entry per CDR3 protein. The profile covers roughly 250,000 distinct CDR3 sequences, with 18% appearing a single time and 12% to 15% taken by the ten largest. This sample also appeared in a second study, on T cells in Graves' hyperthyroidism and ophthalmopathy.

The sample was peripheral blood mononuclear cells (PBMCs), taken at new diagnosis, from a patient treated with antithyroid drugs. Receptor source: a woman aged 30 to 39 with Graves disease. Both conserved end residues are part of each CDR3. A D gene is named only where the DNA matches it firmly. Not every row has a clone size; where given, it reads once, few, many or a size class.

15	.	TRBV5-6	.	TRBJ1-5	CASSSRGVGNQPQHF	TGTGCCAGCAGCTCCCGTGGGGTCGGCAATCAGCCCCAGCATTTT
16	many	TRBV3-1	TRBD1	TRBJ1-1	CASSLVLGGRLSEAFF	TGTGCCAGCAGCCTAGTTTTAGGGGGCAGGCTTTCAGAAGCTTTCTTT
13	few	TRBV5-4	.	TRBJ2-2	CASSFGSTGELFF	TGTGCCAGCAGCTTCGGCTCAACCGGGGAGCTGTTTTTT
13	many	TRBV20-1	.	TRBJ2-1	CSARDRGDLEQFF	TGCAGTGCTAGAGATCGAGGGGACCTTGAGCAGTTCTTC
15	many	TRBV5-1	.	TRBJ1-4	CASSLVAANLEKLFF	TGTGCCAGCAGCTTGGTGGCAGCTAACCTTGAAAAACTGTTTTTT
15	many	TRBV20-1	.	TRBJ2-2	CSAREYPANTGELFF	TGCAGTGCTAGAGAATACCCTGCGAACACCGGGGAGCTGTTTTTT
14	many	TRBV2	.	TRBJ1-4	CASFRDTYKERLFF	TGTGCCAGCTTCCGGGACACGTATAAGGAGCGGCTGTTTTTT
15	many	TRBV20-1	TRBD2	TRBJ2-1	CSATSLGLVYNEQFF	TGCAGTGCGACCTCACTCGGACTAGTATACAATGAGCAGTTCTTC
15	many	TRBV6-1	.	TRBJ1-5	CASSSTGYSNQPQHF	TGTGCCAGCAGCTCTACAGGTTATAGCAATCAGCCCCAGCATTTT
13	many	TRBV29-1	TRBD1	TRBJ1-2	CSVEEDREYGYTF	TGCAGCGTTGAAGAGGACAGGGAGTATGGCTACACCTTC
15	.	TRBV19	TRBD2	TRBJ2-7	CASSKSGGRSYEQYF	TGTGCCAGTAGTAAAAGCGGGGGCCGCTCCTACGAGCAGTACTTC
13	many	TRBV2	.	TRBJ2-3	CASSEDGADTQYF	TGTGCCAGCAGTGAAGACGGCGCAGATACGCAGTATTTT
15	.	TRBV20-1	.	TRBJ2-7	CSARGVIEASYEQYF	TGCAGTGCTAGAGGGGTCATCGAGGCCTCCTACGAGCAGTACTTC
14	many	TRBV6-2/TRBV6-3	TRBD1	TRBJ1-1	CASSLDRVRTEAFF	TGTGCCAGCAGTTTGGACAGGGTAAGGACTGAAGCTTTCTTT
13	.	TRBV10-3	.	TRBJ1-2	CAITGGSNYGHTF	TGTGCCATCACGGGTGGGAGTAACTATGGCCACACCTTC
13	many	TRBV6-1	TRBD1	TRBJ1-2	CASKGQGAGGYTF	TGTGCCAGCAAGGGACAGGGGGCCGGTGGCTACACCTTC
13	.	TRBV12-3/TRBV12-4	TRBD1	TRBJ1-2	CASSLGTGEGYTF	TGTGCCAGCAGCCTCGGGACAGGGGAAGGCTACACCTTC
12	many	TRBV7-2	.	TRBJ2-7	CASSSRTYEQYF	TGTGCCAGCAGCTCAAGGACTTACGAGCAGTACTTC
15	few	TRBV11-3	.	TRBJ2-7	CASSQLLTGDYERYF	TGTGCCAGCAGCCAATTACTGACAGGGGACTACGAGCGGTACTTC
14	many	TRBV5-4	.	TRBJ1-1	CASTRGLGNTEAFF	TGTGCCAGCACCAGAGGGTTGGGGAACACTGAAGCTTTCTTT
13	many	TRBV7-9	.	TRBJ2-5	CASSDQVGETQYF	TGTGCCAGCAGTGACCAAGTGGGAGAGACCCAGTACTTC
14	.	TRBV2	TRBD1	TRBJ2-5	CASNIQGAKETQYF	TGTGCCAGCAACATCCAGGGGGCTAAAGAGACCCAGTACTTC
14	many	TRBV10-3	.	TRBJ2-1	CAISEPRTYNEQFF	TGTGCCATCAGTGAGCCTCGAACCTACAATGAGCAGTTCTTC
16	.	TRBV5-6	.	TRBJ1-3	CASSLVKQVRGNTIYF	TGTGCCAGCAGCTTGGTAAAACAGGTTCGCGGAAACACCATATATTTT
14	many	TRBV14	TRBD1	TRBJ2-5	CASRETGGAETQYF	TGTGCCAGCAGAGAAACAGGGGGCGCAGAGACCCAGTACTTC
15	many	TRBV6-1	TRBD2	TRBJ2-3	CASGLAGGGTDTQYF	TGTGCCAGCGGCCTAGCGGGGGGCGGCACAGATACGCAGTATTTT
12	.	TRBV3-1	.	TRBJ2-2	CASMFGTGELFF	TGTGCCAGCATGTTTGGGACCGGGGAGCTGTTTTTT
13	.	TRBV5-1	TRBD2	TRBJ2-5	CASSRLAEETQYF	TGCGCCAGCAGCCGACTAGCGGAAGAGACCCAGTACTTC
14	many	TRBV6-1	TRBD2	TRBJ2-7	CASSEHGGGYEQYF	TGTGCCAGCAGTGAACACGGCGGGGGCTACGAGCAGTACTTC
14	many	TRBV3-1	.	TRBJ1-5	CASSRRGNYQPQHF	TGTGCCAGCAGCAGGAGGGGGAACTATCAGCCCCAGCATTTT
13	many	TRBV5-4	.	TRBJ2-4	CASSLEGLGLWYF	TGTGCCAGCAGCTTGGAGGGTCTAGGGTTGTGGTACTTC
16	.	TRBV7-9	.	TRBJ1-3	CASSFTGYSSGNTIYF	TGTGCCAGCAGCTTCACAGGGTATAGCTCTGGAAACACCATATATTTT